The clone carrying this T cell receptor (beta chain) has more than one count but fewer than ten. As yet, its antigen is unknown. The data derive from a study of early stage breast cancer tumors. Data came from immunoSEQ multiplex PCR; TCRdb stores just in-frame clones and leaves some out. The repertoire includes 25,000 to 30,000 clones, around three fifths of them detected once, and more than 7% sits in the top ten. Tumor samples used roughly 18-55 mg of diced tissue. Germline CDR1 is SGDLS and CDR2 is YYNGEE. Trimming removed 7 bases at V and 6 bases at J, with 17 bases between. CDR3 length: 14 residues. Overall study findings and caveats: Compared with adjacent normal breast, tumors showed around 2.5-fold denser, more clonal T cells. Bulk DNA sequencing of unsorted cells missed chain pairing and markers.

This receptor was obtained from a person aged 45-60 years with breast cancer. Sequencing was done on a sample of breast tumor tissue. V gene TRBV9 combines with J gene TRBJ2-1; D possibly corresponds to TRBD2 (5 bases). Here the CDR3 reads CASGRTGSFNEQFF. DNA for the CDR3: TGTGCCAGCGGCCGGACGGGGAGTTTCAATGAGCAGTTCTTC. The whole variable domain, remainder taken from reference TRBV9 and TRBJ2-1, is DSGVTQTPKHLITATGQRVTLRCSPRSGDLSVYWYQQSLDQGLQFLIQYYNGEERAKGNILERFSAQQFPDLHSELNLSSLELGDSALYFCASGRTGSFNEQFFGPGTRLTVL.